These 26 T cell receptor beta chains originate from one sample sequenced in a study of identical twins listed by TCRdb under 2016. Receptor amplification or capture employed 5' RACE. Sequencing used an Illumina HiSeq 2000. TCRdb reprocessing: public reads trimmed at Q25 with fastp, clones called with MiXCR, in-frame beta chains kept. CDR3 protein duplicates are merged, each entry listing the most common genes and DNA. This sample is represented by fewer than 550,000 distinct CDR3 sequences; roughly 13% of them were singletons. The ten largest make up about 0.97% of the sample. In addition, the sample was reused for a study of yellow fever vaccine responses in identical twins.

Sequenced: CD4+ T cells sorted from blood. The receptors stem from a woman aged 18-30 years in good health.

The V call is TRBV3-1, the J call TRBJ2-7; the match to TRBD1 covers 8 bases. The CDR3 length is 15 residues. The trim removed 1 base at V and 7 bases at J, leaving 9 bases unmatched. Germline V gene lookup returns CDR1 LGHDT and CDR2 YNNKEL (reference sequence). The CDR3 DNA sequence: TGTGCCAGCAGCCAAGGGGCAGGGGGCTTTTCTGAGCAGTACTTC. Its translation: CASSQGAGGFSEQYF.

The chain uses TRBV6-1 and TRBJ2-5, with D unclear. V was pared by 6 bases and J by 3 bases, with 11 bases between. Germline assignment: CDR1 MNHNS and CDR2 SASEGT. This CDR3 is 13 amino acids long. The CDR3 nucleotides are TGTGCCAGCAGGAGACATATCGAAGAGACCCAGTACTTC. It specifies CASRRHIEETQYF.

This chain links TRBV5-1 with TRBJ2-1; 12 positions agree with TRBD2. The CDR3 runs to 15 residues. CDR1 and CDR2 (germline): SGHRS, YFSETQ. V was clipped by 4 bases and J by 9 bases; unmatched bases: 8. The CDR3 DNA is TGCGCCAGCAGCAGACTAGCGGGAGAGTACGGTGAGCAGTTCTTC. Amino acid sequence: CASSRLAGEYGEQFF.

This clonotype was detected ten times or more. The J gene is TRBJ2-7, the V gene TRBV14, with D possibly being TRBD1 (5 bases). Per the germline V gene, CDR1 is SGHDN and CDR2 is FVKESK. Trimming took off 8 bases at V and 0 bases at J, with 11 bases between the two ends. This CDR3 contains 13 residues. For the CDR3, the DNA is TGTGCCAGCGCTACAGGCCTCTCCTACGAGCAGTACTTC. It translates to CASATGLSYEQYF.

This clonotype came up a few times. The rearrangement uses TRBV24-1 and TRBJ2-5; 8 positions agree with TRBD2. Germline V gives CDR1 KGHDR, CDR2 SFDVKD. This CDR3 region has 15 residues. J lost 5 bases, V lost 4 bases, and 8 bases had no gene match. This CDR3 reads CATSDPRPGGETQYF. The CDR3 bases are TGTGCCACCAGTGACCCCCGACCGGGAGGGGAGACCCAGTACTTC.

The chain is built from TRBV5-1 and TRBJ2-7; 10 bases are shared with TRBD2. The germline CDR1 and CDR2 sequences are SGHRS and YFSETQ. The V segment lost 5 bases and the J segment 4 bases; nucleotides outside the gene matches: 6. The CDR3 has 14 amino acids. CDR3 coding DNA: TGCGCCAGCAGAGCTAGCGGGAGTGGGTACGAGCAGTACTTC. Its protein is CASRASGSGYEQYF.

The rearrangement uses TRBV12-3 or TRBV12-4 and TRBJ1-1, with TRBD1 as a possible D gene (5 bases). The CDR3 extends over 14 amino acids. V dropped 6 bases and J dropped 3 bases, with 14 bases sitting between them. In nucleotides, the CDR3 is TGTGCCAGCAGGGAGGCTACAGGTTACACTGAAGCTTTCTTT. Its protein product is CASREATGYTEAFF.

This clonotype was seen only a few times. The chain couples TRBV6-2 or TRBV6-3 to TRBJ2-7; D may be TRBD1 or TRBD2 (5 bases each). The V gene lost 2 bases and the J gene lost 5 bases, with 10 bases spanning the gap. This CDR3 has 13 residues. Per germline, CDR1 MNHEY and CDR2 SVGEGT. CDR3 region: CASSYEGLHEQYF. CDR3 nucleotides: TGTGCCAGCAGTTACGAGGGGTTGCACGAGCAGTACTTC.

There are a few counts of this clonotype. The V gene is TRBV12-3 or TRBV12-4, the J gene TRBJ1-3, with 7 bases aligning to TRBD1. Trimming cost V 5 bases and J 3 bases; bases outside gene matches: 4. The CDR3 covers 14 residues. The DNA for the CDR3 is TGTGCCAGCAGTCTGACAGGGAATGGAAACACCATATATTTT. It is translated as CASSLTGNGNTIYF.

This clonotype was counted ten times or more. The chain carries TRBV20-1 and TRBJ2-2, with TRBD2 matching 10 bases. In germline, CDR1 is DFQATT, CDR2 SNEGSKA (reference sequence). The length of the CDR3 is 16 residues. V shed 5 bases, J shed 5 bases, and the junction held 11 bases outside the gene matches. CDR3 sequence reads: CSARQGTSAGTGELFF. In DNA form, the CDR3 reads TGCAGTGCTCGCCAGGGGACTAGCGCGGGTACCGGGGAGCTGTTTTTT.

The DNA of the CDR3 is TGTGCCAGCAGCCAAGGTCCCCTAGCGGGGACTCACAATGAGCAGTTCTTC. It is translated as CASSQGPLAGTHNEQFF. The chain is built from TRBV14 and TRBJ2-1; 9 nucleotides line up with TRBD2. Germline loops: CDR1 SGHDN, CDR2 FVKESK. J was trimmed by 5 bases and V by 1 base; bases with no gene match: 9. The CDR3 is 17 residues long.

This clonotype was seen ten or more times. In DNA form, the CDR3 reads TGTGCCACCAGTGACCCACCGGGCTATGGCTACACCTTC. Amino acid sequence: CATSDPPGYGYTF. The rearrangement links TRBV24-1 to TRBJ1-2; the D is unclear. The CDR3 sequence is 13 residues long. V lost 4 bases, J lost 4 bases, and 9 bases lay in between. Germline loops: CDR1 KGHDR, CDR2 SFDVKD.

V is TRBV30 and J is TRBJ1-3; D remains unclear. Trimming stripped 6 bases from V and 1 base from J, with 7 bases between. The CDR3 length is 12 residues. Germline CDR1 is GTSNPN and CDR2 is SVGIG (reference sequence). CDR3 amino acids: CACTPSGNTIYF. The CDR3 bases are TGTGCCTGTACCCCTTCTGGAAACACCATATATTTT. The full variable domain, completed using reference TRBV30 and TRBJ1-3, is SQTIHQWPATLVQPVGSPLSLECTVEGTSNPNLYWYRQAAGRGLQLLFYSVGIGQISSEVPQNLSASRPQDRQFILSSKKLLLSDSGFYLCACTPSGNTIYFGEGSWLTVV.

CDR3 nucleotides: TGTGCCAGCAGCTTGACCCCTCGGGGACAGGGGTGGGCAGATACGCAGTATTTT. Its translation is CASSLTPRGQGWADTQYF. The chain couples TRBV7-3 to TRBJ2-3; 10 bases are shared with TRBD1. Trimming at V came to 3 bases and at J to 4 bases, leaving 13 bases not matched to a gene. The CDR3 is made up of 18 amino acids. The V gene's germline CDR1 is SGHTA and CDR2 FQGTGA.

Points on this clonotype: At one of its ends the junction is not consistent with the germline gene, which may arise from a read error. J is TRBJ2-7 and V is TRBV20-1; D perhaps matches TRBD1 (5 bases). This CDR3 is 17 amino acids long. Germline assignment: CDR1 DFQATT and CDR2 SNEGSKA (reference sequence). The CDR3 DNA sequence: TGCTGTGCTAGACCTCCGATGGGGCAGGGAAAGATCTACGAGCAGTACTTC. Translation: CCARPPMGQGKIYEQYF.

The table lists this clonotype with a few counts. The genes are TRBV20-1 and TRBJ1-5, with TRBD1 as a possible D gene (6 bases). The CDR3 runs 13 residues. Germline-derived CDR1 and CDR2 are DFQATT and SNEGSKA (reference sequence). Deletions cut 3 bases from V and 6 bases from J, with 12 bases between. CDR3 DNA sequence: TGCAGTGCTAGGGGTACAGGGAGTCAGCCCCAGCATTTT. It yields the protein CSARGTGSQPQHF.

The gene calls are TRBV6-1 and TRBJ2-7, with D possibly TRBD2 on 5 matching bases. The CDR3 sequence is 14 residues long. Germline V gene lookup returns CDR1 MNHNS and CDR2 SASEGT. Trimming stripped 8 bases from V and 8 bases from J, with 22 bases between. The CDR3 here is CASEDRDLLAQQYF. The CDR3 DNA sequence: TGTGCCAGCGAAGACCGGGATCTTCTAGCACAGCAGTACTTC.

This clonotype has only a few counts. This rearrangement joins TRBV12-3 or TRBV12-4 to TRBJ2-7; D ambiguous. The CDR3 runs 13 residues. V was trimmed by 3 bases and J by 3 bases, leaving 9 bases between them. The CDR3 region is CASSFAFSYEQYF. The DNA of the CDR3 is TGTGCCAGCAGTTTTGCGTTCAGCTACGAGCAGTACTTC.

CDR3 loop: CASVGDDSYEQYF. CDR3 nucleotides: TGTGCCAGCGTCGGTGATGACTCCTACGAGCAGTACTTC. This chain uses TRBV6-2 or TRBV6-3 with TRBJ2-7; no definite D call. Trimming cost V 8 bases and J 0 bases, with 11 bases left between them. The CDR3 loop spans 13 amino acids. Germline CDR1 reads MNHEY; CDR2 reads SVGEGT.

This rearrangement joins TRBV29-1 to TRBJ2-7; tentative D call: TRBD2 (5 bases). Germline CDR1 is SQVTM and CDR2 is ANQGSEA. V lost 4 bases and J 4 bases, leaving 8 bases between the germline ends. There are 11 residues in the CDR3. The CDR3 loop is CSVGERYEQYF. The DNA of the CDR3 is TGCAGCGTTGGGGAGAGGTACGAGCAGTACTTC.

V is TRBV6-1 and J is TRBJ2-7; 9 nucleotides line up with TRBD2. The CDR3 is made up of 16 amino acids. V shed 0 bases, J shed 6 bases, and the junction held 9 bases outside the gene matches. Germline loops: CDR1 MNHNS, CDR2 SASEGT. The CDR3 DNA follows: TGTGCCAGCAGTGAAGCTGGGCTAGCGGGAAATTCCGAGCAGTACTTC. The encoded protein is CASSEAGLAGNSEQYF.

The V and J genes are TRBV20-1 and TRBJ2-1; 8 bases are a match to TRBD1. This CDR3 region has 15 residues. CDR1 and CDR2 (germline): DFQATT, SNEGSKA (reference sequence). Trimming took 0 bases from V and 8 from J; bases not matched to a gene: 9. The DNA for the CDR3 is TGCAGTGCTAGAGACGGGTCAGGGGGCAGGTATGAGCAGTTCTTC. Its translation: CSARDGSGGRYEQFF.

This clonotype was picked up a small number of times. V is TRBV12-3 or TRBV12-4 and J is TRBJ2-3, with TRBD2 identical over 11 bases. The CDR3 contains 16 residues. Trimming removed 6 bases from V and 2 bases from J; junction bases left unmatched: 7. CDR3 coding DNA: TGTGCCAGCAGCTATCTAGCGGGGGGAACCACAGATACGCAGTATTTT. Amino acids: CASSYLAGGTTDTQYF.

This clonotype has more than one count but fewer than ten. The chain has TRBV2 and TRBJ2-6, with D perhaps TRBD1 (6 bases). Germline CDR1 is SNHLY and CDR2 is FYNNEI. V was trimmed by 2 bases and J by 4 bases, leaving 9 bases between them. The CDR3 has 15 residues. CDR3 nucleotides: TGTGCCAGCAGTGAAACAGGGTTCGGGGCCAACGTCCTGACTTTC. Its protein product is CASSETGFGANVLTF. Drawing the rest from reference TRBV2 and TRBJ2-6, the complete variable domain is EPEVTQTPSHQVTQMGQEVILRCVPISNHLYFYWYRQILGQKVEFLVSFYNNEISEKSEIFDDQFSVERPDGSNFTLKIRSTKLEDSAMYFCASSETGFGANVLTFGAGSRLTVL.

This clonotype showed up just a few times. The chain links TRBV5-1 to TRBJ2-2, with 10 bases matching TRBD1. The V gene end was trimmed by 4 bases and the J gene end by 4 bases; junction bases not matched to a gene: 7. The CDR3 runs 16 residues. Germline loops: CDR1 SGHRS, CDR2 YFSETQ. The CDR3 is CASSQRTGGSTGELFF. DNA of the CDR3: TGCGCCAGCAGCCAAAGGACAGGGGGGAGCACCGGGGAGCTGTTTTTT.

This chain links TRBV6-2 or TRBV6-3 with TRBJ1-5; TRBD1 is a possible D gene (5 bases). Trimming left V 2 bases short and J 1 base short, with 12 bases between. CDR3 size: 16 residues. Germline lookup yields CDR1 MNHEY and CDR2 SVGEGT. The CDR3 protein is CASSYGQGGSNQPQHF. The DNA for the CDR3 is TGTGCCAGCAGTTACGGGCAGGGCGGAAGCAATCAGCCCCAGCATTTT.